Each of the 23 T cell receptor beta chains below was sequenced from the same sample in a study of OX40 agonist ivuxolimab in advanced cancers. The method was immunoSEQ multiplex PCR; TCRdb's version includes in-frame clones alone and lacks a portion of them. The sample records 100,000 to 120,000 clones, approximately 90% being singletons. The sequences come from CD4+ or CD8+ T cells sorted from blood, collected in a trial of the OX40 agonist ivuxolimab. The receptor set was obtained from an adult with an advanced solid tumor such as melanoma, head and neck, liver or kidney cancer.

The J gene is TRBJ1-1, the V gene TRBV5-1, with 11 positions matching TRBD1. The CDR3 runs 14 residues. Trimming cost V 3 bases and J 4 bases; bases outside gene matches: 2. Germline V gene data show CDR1 as SGHRS and CDR2 as YFSETQ. The CDR3 DNA reads TGCGCCAGCAGCTGGGGGACAGGGGGCACTGAAGCTTTCTTT. Its protein is CASSWGTGGTEAFF.

This clone was seen a few times. This chain joins TRBV19 and TRBJ2-5; 12 bases map to TRBD2. The length of the CDR3 is 16 residues. V lost 5 bases to trimming and J lost 5 bases; unmatched junction nucleotides: 9. Germline V gene lookup returns CDR1 LNHDA and CDR2 SQIVND (reference sequence). CDR3 coding DNA: TGTGCCAGTAGTCCCCGGACTAGCGGGACGAGGGAGACCCAGTACTTC. This encodes CASSPRTSGTRETQYF.

This clone was seen only a few times. Other DNA sequences of this sample code for an identical CDR3. For the CDR3, the DNA is TGCGCCAGCAGCCAAGATCGGAACACTGAAGCTTTCTTT. Protein product: CASSQDRNTEAFF. The chain recombines TRBV4-3 with TRBJ1-1; D ambiguous. The CDR3 covers 13 residues. V was trimmed by 0 bases and J by 1 base, leaving 3 bases between them. The V gene's germline CDR1 is LGHNA and CDR2 YSLEER.

The J gene is TRBJ1-5, the V gene TRBV12-5; 8 nucleotides line up with TRBD1. V dropped 6 bases and J dropped 7; count of bases not matched to a gene: 8. This CDR3 comprises 14 residues. Per the germline V gene, CDR1 is LGHNT and CDR2 is FRNRAP. The CDR3 nucleotides read TGTGCTAGTGGCCGGACAGGGTTTCGACAGCCCCAGCATTTT. It codes for CASGRTGFRQPQHF.

This chain links TRBV7-9 with TRBJ2-7; TRBD2 matches 8 bases. Trimming took 5 bases from V and 0 from J; bases not matched to a gene: 3. The V gene's germline CDR1 is SEHNR and CDR2 FQNEAQ (reference sequence). The CDR3 runs to 14 residues. CDR3 nucleotide sequence: TGTGCCAGCAGCCCCGGGACTAGCTCCTACGAGCAGTACTTC. Translated, it gives CASSPGTSSYEQYF.

V usage is TRBV30 and J usage is TRBJ1-4, with TRBD1 matching over 10 bases. This CDR3 comprises 18 residues. Per germline, CDR1 GTSNPN and CDR2 SVGIG (reference sequence). V was clipped by 2 bases and J by 6 bases; unmatched bases: 15. CDR3 residues: CAWSTPTGGYWGDEKLFF. The CDR3 bases are TGTGCCTGGAGTACCCCGACAGGGGGCTATTGGGGTGATGAAAAACTGTTTTTT. Drawing the rest from reference TRBV30 and TRBJ1-4, the complete variable domain is SQTIHQWPATLVQPVGSPLSLECTVEGTSNPNLYWYRQAAGRGLQLLFYSVGIGQISSEVPQNLSASRPQDRQFILSSKKLLLSDSGFYLCAWSTPTGGYWGDEKLFFGSGTQLSVL.

The V gene is TRBV6-5, the J gene TRBJ1-1, with TRBD1 matching over 7 bases. The trim removed 5 bases at V and 4 bases at J, leaving 4 bases unmatched. The germline V gene has CDR1 MNHEY and CDR2 SVGAGI. The CDR3 is 13 residues long. As DNA, the CDR3 is TGTGCCAGCAGTCGAAACAGGGGCACTGAAGCTTTCTTT. Translation: CASSRNRGTEAFF.

The CDR3 bases are TGTGCCAGCAGTTTAGGTCGCGGCGACCAAGAGACCCAGTACTTC. This gives the protein CASSLGRGDQETQYF. The chain links TRBV27 to TRBJ2-5; the D is unclear. Trimming removed 2 bases from V and 0 bases from J, with 10 bases in between. The V gene's germline CDR1 is MNHEY and CDR2 SMNVEV (reference sequence). The CDR3 runs to 15 residues.

This clone has a handful of counts. The V call is TRBV7-3, the J call TRBJ2-1; 9 nucleotides align to TRBD1. The germline V gene has CDR1 SGHTA and CDR2 FQGTGA. CDR3 length equals 14 residues. Trimming took 5 bases from V and 4 from J; bases not matched to a gene: 3. The CDR3 protein is CASSPGTGYNEQFF. The CDR3 region has the DNA TGTGCCAGCAGCCCCGGGACAGGGTACAATGAGCAGTTCTTC.

CDR3 region: CASSQIMNTEAFF. In DNA, the CDR3 is TGTGCCAGCAGCCAGATCATGAACACTGAAGCTTTCTTT. V and J are TRBV7-2 and TRBJ1-1; no clear D. The germline V and J ends were trimmed by 5 bases and 0 bases, with 7 bases remaining between them. The germline CDR1 and CDR2 sequences are SGHTA and FQGNSA. CDR3 length: 13 amino acids. The full variable domain, with the rest looked up from reference TRBV7-2 and TRBJ1-1, is GAGVSQSPSNKVTEKGKDVELRCDPISGHTALYWYRQSLGQGLEFLIYFQGNSAPDKSGLPSDRFSAERTGGSVSTLTIQRTQQEDSAVYLCASSQIMNTEAFFGQGTRLTVV.

This chain connects TRBV7-3 to TRBJ2-1; TRBD2 matches at 8 bases. Germline CDR1 reads SGHTA; CDR2 reads FQGTGA. CDR3 size: 15 residues. The junction had 6 bases not matched to a gene; V was cut back by 5 bases and J by 3 bases. This CDR3 is CASSDTGTSYNEQFF. CDR3 DNA: TGTGCCAGCAGCGATACCGGGACTAGCTACAATGAGCAGTTCTTC.

The CDR3 region is CASSSRTSGREDIQYF. CDR3 nucleotide sequence: TGTGCCAGTAGTTCCCGGACTAGCGGGAGGGAGGACATTCAGTACTTC. The chain links TRBV19 to TRBJ2-4; 15 bases line up with TRBD2. V trimming: 5 bases; J trimming: 8 bases; junction bases outside the gene matches: 7. The CDR3 is 16 residues long. CDR1 and CDR2 from the germline V gene are LNHDA and SQIVND (reference sequence).

The chain combines TRBV10-3 with TRBJ2-3, with D uncertain. This CDR3 contains 12 residues. The V gene's germline CDR1 is ENHRY and CDR2 SYGVKD. With 8 bases removed from V and 5 bases from J, the gap between germline ends came to 11 bases. The CDR3: CAIGPRVDTQYF. The CDR3 DNA reads TGTGCCATCGGCCCGCGCGTAGATACGCAGTATTTT.

This chain links TRBV9 with TRBJ2-7; 10 nucleotides align to TRBD2. Germline V gene lookup returns CDR1 SGDLS and CDR2 YYNGEE. This CDR3 has 13 residues. J lost 12 bases, V lost 0 bases, and 6 bases had no gene match. CDR3 DNA sequence: TGTGCCAGCAGCGTAGCAGCGGGAGGGGTCCCGTACTTC. This translates into CASSVAAGGVPYF.

The gene calls are TRBV7-2 and TRBJ2-5, with a tentative D call TRBD2 (5 bases). Germline CDR1 reads SGHTA; CDR2 reads FQGNSA. V was pared by 1 base and J by 5 bases, with 17 bases between. This CDR3 contains 16 residues. The CDR3 spells CASSLGSGAGIETQYF. CDR3 DNA sequence: TGTGCCAGCAGCTTAGGGTCGGGTGCCGGGATTGAGACCCAGTACTTC.

The rearrangement uses TRBV28 and TRBJ2-2; the D gene could be TRBD1 or TRBD2 (6 bases each). Germline values: CDR1 MDHEN, CDR2 SYDVKM. CDR3 length equals 14 residues. Trimming took off 6 bases at V and 5 bases at J, with 13 bases between the two ends. The DNA of the CDR3 is TGTGCCAGCAGGGGGGGCTGGAGAACCGGGGAGCTGTTTTTT. Translation gives CASRGGWRTGELFF.

The chain joins TRBV18 to TRBJ1-1; D not certain. The CDR3 has 13 residues. Germline V lookup: CDR1 KGHSH, CDR2 LQKENI. Between the trimmed V and J ends, which lost 2 bases and 5 bases, there was a span of 9 bases. The CDR3 DNA reads as TGTGCCAGCTCACCAATGGAGGAGACTGAAGCTTTCTTT. Its translation is CASSPMEETEAFF.

This clone showed up just once. The J gene is TRBJ2-7, the V gene TRBV5-5; TRBD2 might be the D (6 bases). From germline, CDR1 is SGHKS and CDR2 YYEKEE (reference sequence). The CDR3 runs to 13 residues. Between the trimmed V and J ends, which lost 4 bases and 3 bases, there was a span of 11 bases. CDR3: CASSPGLIYEQYF. CDR3 bases: TGTGCCAGCAGCCCGGGACTTATCTACGAGCAGTACTTC. Full variable domain (rest looked up from reference TRBV5-5 and TRBJ2-7): DAGVTQSPTHLIKTRGQQVTLRCSPISGHKSVSWYQQVLGQGPQFIFQYYEKEERGRGNFPDRFSARQFPNYSSELNVNALLLGDSALYLCASSPGLIYEQYFGPGTRLTVT.

This chain links TRBV6-6 with TRBJ1-5, with D perhaps matching TRBD1 (6 bases). V lost 6 bases and J 6 bases, leaving 12 bases between the germline ends. The CDR3 spans 13 residues. CDR1 and CDR2 (germline): MNHNY, SVGAGI (reference sequence). The CDR3 DNA is TGTGCCAGCAGCGTGGGACAAGGTCAGCCCCAGCATTTT. Residues: CASSVGQGQPQHF.

The chain carries TRBV7-9 and TRBJ2-3; D is ambiguous. This CDR3 spans 11 amino acids. V lost 3 bases, J lost 5 bases, and 3 bases lay in between. Germline lookup yields CDR1 SEHNR and CDR2 FQNEAQ (reference sequence). The CDR3 region has the DNA TGTGCCAGCAGCTTCGAAGATACGCAGTATTTT. Translation gives CASSFEDTQYF.

This clone has a count of ten or more. This chain links TRBV7-2 with TRBJ1-5; D gene unclear. Germline-derived CDR1 and CDR2 are SGHTA and FQGNSA. CDR3 length equals 14 residues. Trimming removed 2 bases from V and 11 bases from J, with 16 bases in between. DNA of the CDR3: TGTGCCAGCAGCTTAAAAGGGCCCCCAGCGGCCCAGCATTTT. It translates to CASSLKGPPAAQHF.

J is TRBJ1-1 and V is TRBV11-3; the D gene is possibly TRBD1 (5 bases). Germline V gene data show CDR1 as SGHNT and CDR2 as YENEEA. The V and J ends lost 4 bases and 6 bases respectively, with 12 bases between them. This CDR3 spans 13 amino acids. The CDR3 is CASSSGGVAEAFF. The CDR3 DNA follows: TGTGCCAGCAGCTCTGGGGGGGTGGCTGAAGCTTTCTTT. Filled out from reference TRBV11-3 and TRBJ1-1, the complete variable domain reads EAGVVQSPRYKIIEKKQPVAFWCNPISGHNTLYWYLQNLGQGPELLIRYENEEAVDDSQLPKDRFSAERLKGVDSTLKIQPAELGDSAVYLCASSSGGVAEAFFGQGTRLTVV.

This clone was counted a single time. The chain uses TRBV30 and TRBJ1-2; D is unresolved. Germline assignment: CDR1 GTSNPN and CDR2 SVGIG (reference sequence). The CDR3 sequence is 16 residues long. V dropped 0 bases and J dropped 1 base, with 15 bases sitting between them. CDR3 sequence (DNA): TGTGCCTGGAGTGTACAAGATACCCTAGTTAACTATGGCTACACCTTC. The encoded protein is CAWSVQDTLVNYGYTF.